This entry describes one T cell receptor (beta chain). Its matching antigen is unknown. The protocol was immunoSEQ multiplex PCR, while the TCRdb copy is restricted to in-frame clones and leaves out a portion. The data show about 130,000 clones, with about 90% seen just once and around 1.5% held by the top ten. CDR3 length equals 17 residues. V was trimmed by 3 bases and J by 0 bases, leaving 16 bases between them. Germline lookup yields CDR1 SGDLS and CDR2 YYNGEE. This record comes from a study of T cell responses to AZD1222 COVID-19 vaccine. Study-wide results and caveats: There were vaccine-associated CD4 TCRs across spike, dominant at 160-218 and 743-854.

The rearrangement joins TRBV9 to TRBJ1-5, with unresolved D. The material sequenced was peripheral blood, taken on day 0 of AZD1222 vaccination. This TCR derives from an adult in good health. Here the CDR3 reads CASSAGDRDYSNQPQHF. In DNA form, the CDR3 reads TGTGCCAGCAGCGCCGGGGATAGGGATTATAGCAATCAGCCCCAGCATTTT.